These 24 T cell receptor beta chains were sequenced from one sample in a study of T cell changes during pregnancy in multiple sclerosis. The assay was immunoSEQ multiplex PCR, and TCRdb's table has in-frame clones only and misses some. The table shows 28,000 or so clones, with nearly 90% occurring only once. Source: CD4+ T cells from peripheral blood mononuclear cells, taken in the second trimester of pregnancy. All receptors derive from a female donor with multiple sclerosis, enrolled in a pregnancy study.

The chain recombines TRBV2 with TRBJ2-1; 10 bases are shared with TRBD2. Germline V gene sequence: CDR1 SNHLY, CDR2 FYNNEI. This CDR3 region has 17 residues. Unmatched junction bases numbered 15, after V lost 6 bases and J lost 7 bases. CDR3 DNA sequence: TGTGCCAGCAGGAGAACTAGCGGGGTCCCCCTTCGAAATGAGCAGTTCTTC. Protein sequence: CASRRTSGVPLRNEQFF.

The rearrangement uses TRBV7-9 and TRBJ1-1; possible D gene TRBD1, 5 bases. V lost 5 bases and J lost 9, with 16 bases in between. Germline V gene data show CDR1 as SEHNR and CDR2 as FQNEAQ (reference sequence). The CDR3 loop spans 13 amino acids. CDR3: CASSPVGTGKAFF. The CDR3 nucleotides read TGTGCCAGCAGCCCTGTGGGCACAGGCAAAGCTTTCTTT. The variable domain in full, with the rest retrieved from reference TRBV7-9 and TRBJ1-1, is DTGVSQNPRHKITKRGQNVTFRCDPISEHNRLYWYRQTLGQGPEFLTYFQNEAQLEKSRLLSDRFSAERPKGSFSTLEIQRTEQGDSAMYLCASSPVGTGKAFFGQGTRLTVV.

The chain has TRBV5-6 and TRBJ2-2, with 9 bases that match TRBD2. The V gene end was trimmed by 0 bases and the J gene end by 7 bases; junction bases not matched to a gene: 10. The CDR3 has 17 amino acids. Germline values: CDR1 SGHDT, CDR2 YYEEEE. CDR3 DNA sequence: TGTGCCAGCAGCTTGGGGCTAGCGGGGTCCCTCGGCGGGGAGCTGTTTTTT. This sequence encodes CASSLGLAGSLGGELFF.

The chain uses TRBV5-6 and TRBJ1-3; D possibly corresponds to TRBD1 (6 bases). CDR1 and CDR2 (germline): SGHDT, YYEEEE. CDR3 length equals 16 residues. V was cut by 4 bases and J by 2 bases, with 16 bases left in between. CDR3 region: CASSGNRVNAGNTIYF. The DNA for the CDR3 is TGTGCCAGCAGCGGCAACAGGGTTAACGCTGGAAACACCATATATTTT.

V usage is TRBV18 and J usage is TRBJ1-2, with 7 bases aligning to TRBD1. The ends lost 4 bases at V and 4 bases at J; junction bases unmatched: 3. CDR3 length: 13 amino acids. Germline-derived CDR1 and CDR2 are KGHSH and LQKENI. The CDR3 loop reads CASSQGAPYGYTF. CDR3 in DNA: TGTGCCAGCTCACAGGGGGCCCCCTATGGCTACACCTTC.

This chain uses TRBV7-8 with TRBJ1-1; a possible D gene is TRBD1 (5 bases). The CDR3 extends over 14 amino acids. The germline gives CDR1 SGHVS, CDR2 FQNEAQ. The germline V and J ends were trimmed by 5 bases and 6 bases, with 16 bases remaining between them. The CDR3 sequence is CASSRTGQPAEAFF. The CDR3 DNA reads TGTGCCAGCAGCCGAACCGGACAACCGGCTGAAGCTTTCTTT.

V and J are TRBV15 and TRBJ2-7, with D perhaps matching TRBD2 (5 bases). Trimming shortened V by 0 bases and J by 4 bases, and 13 bases separated the two germline ends. Per the germline V gene, CDR1 is LNHNV and CDR2 is YYDKDF (reference sequence). The length of the CDR3 is 15 residues. This chain's CDR3 is CATSRDVQDLYEQYF. CDR3 nucleotide sequence: TGTGCCACCAGCAGAGATGTTCAGGACTTATACGAGCAGTACTTC. The full variable domain, completed using reference TRBV15 and TRBJ2-7, is DAMVIQNPRYQVTQFGKPVTLSCSQTLNHNVMYWYQQKSSQAPKLLFHYYDKDFNNEADTPDNFQSRRPNTSFCFLDIRSPGLGDTAMYLCATSRDVQDLYEQYFGPGTRLTVT.

The genes are TRBV10-3 and TRBJ2-3; no clear D. Trimming shortened V by 8 bases and J by 3 bases, and 15 bases separated the two germline ends. Per germline, CDR1 ENHRY and CDR2 SYGVKD. The CDR3 loop spans 14 amino acids. The CDR3 DNA sequence: TGTGCCATCGCTCAACTCGCCTCAACAGATACGCAGTATTTT. Protein sequence: CAIAQLASTDTQYF.

The chain links TRBV2 to TRBJ1-5; D is perhaps TRBD1 (5 bases). This CDR3 region has 14 residues. Deletions cut 6 bases from V and 4 bases from J, with 13 bases between. Looked up from germline, CDR1 is SNHLY and CDR2 is FYNNEI. CDR3 DNA: TGTGCCAGCAGGGGGGGACTTACGAATCAGCCCCAGCATTTT. The encoded protein is CASRGGLTNQPQHF.

The J gene is TRBJ2-1, the V gene TRBV6-5; maybe TRBD2 (6 bases). Deletions cut 7 bases from V and 0 bases from J, with 10 bases between. Per germline, CDR1 MNHEY and CDR2 SVGAGI. There are 14 residues in the CDR3. The CDR3 DNA is TGTGCCAGCACCATGGGGGGCTCCTACAATGAGCAGTTCTTC. It yields the protein CASTMGGSYNEQFF.

The rearrangement joins TRBV5-1 to TRBJ1-5; D perhaps matches TRBD1 (5 bases). The V gene lost 2 bases and the J gene lost 7 bases, with 22 bases spanning the gap. The CDR3 length is 17 residues. The germline CDR1 and CDR2 sequences are SGHRS and YFSETQ. CDR3 DNA sequence: TGCGCCAGCAGCTTCCTCCCCAGCGGGGGATTGGGACAGCCCCAGCATTTT. Protein: CASSFLPSGGLGQPQHF.

The rearrangement joins TRBV2 to TRBJ2-2, with D perhaps matching TRBD2 (5 bases). In germline, CDR1 is SNHLY, CDR2 FYNNEI. The CDR3 totals 14 residues. V was clipped by 7 bases and J by 0 bases, with 9 bases between them. CDR3 nucleotides: TGTGCCAGCAAGATCGGGGCGAACACCGGGGAGCTGTTTTTT. Translating it yields CASKIGANTGELFF.

V gene TRBV7-2 combines with J gene TRBJ2-5; 7 bases are shared with TRBD1. The germline V gene has CDR1 SGHTA and CDR2 FQGNSA. The CDR3 is made up of 14 amino acids. V shed 2 bases, J shed 5 bases, and the junction held 5 bases outside the gene matches. The CDR3 bases are TGTGCCAGCAGCTTAAACAGGGGCAGGGAGACCCAGTACTTC. The encoded protein is CASSLNRGRETQYF.

V and J are TRBV7-2 and TRBJ1-6, with D perhaps matching TRBD1 (5 bases). The germline V and J ends were trimmed by 0 bases and 13 bases, with 13 bases remaining between them. Germline CDR1 SGHTA, CDR2 FQGNSA. This CDR3 has 14 amino acids. CDR3 sequence reads: CASSLALRVYPLHF. The CDR3 bases are TGTGCCAGCAGCTTAGCGCTCAGGGTTTATCCCCTCCACTTT. Using reference TRBV7-2 and TRBJ1-6 for the parts outside the CDR3, the full variable domain is GAGVSQSPSNKVTEKGKDVELRCDPISGHTALYWYRQSLGQGLEFLIYFQGNSAPDKSGLPSDRFSAERTGGSVSTLTIQRTQQEDSAVYLCASSLALRVYPLHFGNGTRLTVT.

The chain carries TRBV2 and TRBJ1-6; 7 positions match TRBD1. V shed 4 bases, J shed 0 bases, and the junction held 9 bases outside the gene matches. The length of the CDR3 is 18 residues. The germline V gene has CDR1 SNHLY and CDR2 FYNNEI. This CDR3 reads CASSARQGTSSYNSPLHF. DNA of the CDR3: TGTGCCAGCAGTGCTAGACAGGGTACGAGCTCCTATAATTCACCCCTCCACTTT.

The V gene is TRBV7-9, the J gene TRBJ1-2; no clear D gene. V gave up 3 bases and J gave up 2 bases, with 10 bases separating them. Germline values: CDR1 SEHNR, CDR2 FQNEAQ (reference sequence). The CDR3 length is 14 residues. CDR3 amino acids: CASSLMDSNYGYTF. The CDR3 DNA sequence: TGTGCCAGCAGCTTGATGGACTCAAACTATGGCTACACCTTC.

V is TRBV5-4 and J is TRBJ2-6; D possibly corresponds to TRBD1 (6 bases). With 0 bases removed from V and 2 bases from J, the gap between germline ends came to 12 bases. In germline, CDR1 is SGHNT, CDR2 YYREEE (reference sequence). This CDR3 is 17 amino acids long. The CDR3 loop is CASSLGQARAGANVLTF. DNA of the CDR3: TGTGCCAGCAGCTTGGGACAGGCAAGGGCTGGGGCCAACGTCCTGACTTTC.

The gene calls are TRBV7-8 and TRBJ1-5; the D is unclear. This CDR3 contains 15 residues. V lost 2 bases to trimming and J lost 0 bases, with 8 bases between them. CDR1 is SGHVS and CDR2 is FQNEAQ in the germline V gene. The DNA of the CDR3 is TGTGCCAGCAGCTTACAACGGGTTAGCAATCAGCCCCAGCATTTT. Its translation is CASSLQRVSNQPQHF.

A word on this clone: A read error may produce the germline difference seen at one junction end. V gene TRBV2 combines with J gene TRBJ1-1; weak D call: TRBD1 (6 bases). In germline, CDR1 is SNHLY, CDR2 FYNNEI. CDR3 size: 13 residues. The DNA of the CDR3 is TGTGCCGGCAGAGGGGGGGATTCCACTGAAGCTTTCTTT. Amino acids: CAGRGGDSTEAFF.

This chain joins TRBV5-1 and TRBJ1-6; 11 nucleotides agree with TRBD1. Per germline, CDR1 SGHRS and CDR2 YFSETQ. The CDR3 runs to 14 residues. The V segment lost 4 bases and the J segment 14 bases; nucleotides outside the gene matches: 8. The CDR3 loop is CASSTGTGGEALHF. CDR3 bases: TGCGCCAGCAGCACGGGGACAGGGGGTGAGGCCCTCCACTTT.

The chain joins TRBV5-1 to TRBJ2-7; D ambiguous. CDR1 and CDR2 (germline): SGHRS, YFSETQ. Trimming took off 1 base at V and 6 bases at J, with 17 bases between the two ends. CDR3 length: 15 amino acids. The CDR3 spells CASSLSALSPFEQYF. DNA of the CDR3: TGCGCCAGCAGCTTGAGCGCCCTGAGCCCCTTCGAGCAGTACTTC. The full variable domain, with the rest looked up from reference TRBV5-1 and TRBJ2-7, is KAGVTQTPRYLIKTRGQQVTLSCSPISGHRSVSWYQQTPGQGLQFLFEYFSETQRNKGNFPGRFSGRQFSNSRSEMNVSTLELGDSALYLCASSLSALSPFEQYFGPGTRLTVT.

The chain uses TRBV28 and TRBJ1-2; D not resolved. Germline CDR1 MDHEN, CDR2 SYDVKM. This CDR3 is 11 amino acids long. V was pared by 6 bases and J by 2 bases, with 4 bases between. CDR3 sequence reads: CASSQNYGYTF. The CDR3 region has the DNA TGTGCCAGCAGCCAGAACTATGGCTACACCTTC.

This clone was seen only a few times. In the same sample, other DNA sequences code for this CDR3. The chain couples TRBV4-1 to TRBJ2-2; 12 nucleotides line up with TRBD1. Germline CDR1 is MGHRA and CDR2 is YSYEKL. V gave up 5 bases and J gave up 7 bases; unmatched junction bases: 5. The CDR3 sequence is 15 residues long. The CDR3 sequence: CASSYRDRGLGELFF. The CDR3 region has the DNA TGCGCCAGCAGCTACCGGGACAGGGGGCTCGGGGAGCTGTTTTTT.

The rearrangement uses TRBV6-6 and TRBJ2-5; 7 bases map to TRBD1. The end of the DNA is better explained by TRBJ2-7, so the J call may be wrong. The CDR3 consists of 12 residues. CDR1 is MNHNY and CDR2 is SVGAGI in the germline V gene (reference sequence). The CDR3 reads CASSTTGREQYF. CDR3 sequence (DNA): TGTGCCAGCAGTACGACAGGGCGCGAGCAGTACTTC.